This T cell receptor beta chain stems from a study of blood T cell repertoires in COVID-19. Study at large: Researchers got acute and convalescent COVID-19 samples from the United States, Italy and Spain.

Per germline, CDR1 SEHNR and CDR2 FQNEAQ (reference sequence). The V end lost 5 bases, the J end lost 7 bases, and 11 bases lay between the germline ends. The CDR3 contains 12 residues. Residents of 24 US areas, aged roughly 18 to 95 years, made up the participants. Cohorts were determined from participant-reported clinical history. Using immunoSEQ multiplex PCR, the repertoire was profiled, and TCRdb retains in-frame clones only, with some absent. Found here are approximately 340,000 clones, approximately 91% of them singletons; the top ten hold roughly 0.9%. V is TRBV7-9 and J is TRBJ1-1; a possible D gene is TRBD1 (6 bases). This TCR was recovered from a woman in her thirties or forties who had been exposed to COVID-19. Sequenced material: PBMCs or T cells enriched from blood (not recorded which). This CDR3 reads CASSQIQGEAFF. In nucleotides, the CDR3 is TGTGCCAGCAGCCAAATACAGGGTGAAGCTTTCTTT.